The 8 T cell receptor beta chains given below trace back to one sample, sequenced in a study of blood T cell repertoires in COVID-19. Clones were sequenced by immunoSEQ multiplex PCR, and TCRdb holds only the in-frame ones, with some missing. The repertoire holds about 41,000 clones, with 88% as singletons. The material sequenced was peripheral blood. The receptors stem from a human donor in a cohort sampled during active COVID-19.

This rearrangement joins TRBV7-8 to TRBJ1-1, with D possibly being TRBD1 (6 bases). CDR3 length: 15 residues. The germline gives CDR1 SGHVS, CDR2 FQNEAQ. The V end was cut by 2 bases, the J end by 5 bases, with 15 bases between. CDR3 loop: CASSLNRGALTEAFF. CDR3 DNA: TGTGCCAGCAGCTTAAATCGGGGGGCGTTGACTGAAGCTTTCTTT.

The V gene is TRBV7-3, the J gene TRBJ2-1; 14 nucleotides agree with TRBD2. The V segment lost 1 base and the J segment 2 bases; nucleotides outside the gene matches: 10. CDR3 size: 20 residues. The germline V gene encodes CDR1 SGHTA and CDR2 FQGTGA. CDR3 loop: CASSLIGGGLAGVAYNEQFF. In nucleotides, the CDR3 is TGTGCCAGCAGCTTAATTGGAGGGGGACTAGCGGGAGTAGCCTACAATGAGCAGTTCTTC.

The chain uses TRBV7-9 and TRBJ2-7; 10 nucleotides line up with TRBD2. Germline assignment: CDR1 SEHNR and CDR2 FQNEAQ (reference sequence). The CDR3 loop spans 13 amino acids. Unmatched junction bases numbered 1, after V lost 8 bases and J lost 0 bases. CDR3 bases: TGTGCCAGCCTAGCGGGGGCCTCCTACGAGCAGTACTTC. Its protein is CASLAGASYEQYF.

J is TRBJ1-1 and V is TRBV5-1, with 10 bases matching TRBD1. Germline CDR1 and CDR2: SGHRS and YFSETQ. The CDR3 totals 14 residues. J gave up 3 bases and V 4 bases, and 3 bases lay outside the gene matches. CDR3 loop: CASSAGQGYTEAFF. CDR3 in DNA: TGCGCCAGCAGCGCGGGACAGGGGTACACTGAAGCTTTCTTT.

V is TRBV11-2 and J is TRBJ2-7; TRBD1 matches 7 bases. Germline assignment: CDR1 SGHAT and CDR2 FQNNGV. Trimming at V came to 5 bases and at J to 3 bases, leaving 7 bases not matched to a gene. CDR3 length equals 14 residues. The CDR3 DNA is TGTGCCAGCAGCAGAGGGACAGCCAACTACGAGCAGTACTTC. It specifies CASSRGTANYEQYF. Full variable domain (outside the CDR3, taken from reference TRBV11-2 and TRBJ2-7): EAGVAQSPRYKIIEKRQSVAFWCNPISGHATLYWYQQILGQGPKLLIQFQNNGVVDDSQLPKDRFSAERLKGVDSTLKIQPAKLEDSAVYLCASSRGTANYEQYFGPGTRLTVT.

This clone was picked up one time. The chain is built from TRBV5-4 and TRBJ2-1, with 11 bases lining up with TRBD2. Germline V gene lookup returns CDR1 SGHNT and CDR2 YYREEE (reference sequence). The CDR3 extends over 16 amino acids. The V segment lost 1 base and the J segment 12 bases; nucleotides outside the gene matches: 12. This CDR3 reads CASSLPSGTSGFGQFF. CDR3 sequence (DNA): TGTGCCAGCAGCTTGCCCTCCGGGACTAGCGGCTTCGGGCAGTTCTTC. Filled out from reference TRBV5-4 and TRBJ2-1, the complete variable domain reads ETGVTQSPTHLIKTRGQQVTLRCSSQSGHNTVSWYQQALGQGPQFIFQYYREEENGRGNFPPRFSGLQFPNYSSELNVNALELDDSALYLCASSLPSGTSGFGQFFGPGTRLTVL.

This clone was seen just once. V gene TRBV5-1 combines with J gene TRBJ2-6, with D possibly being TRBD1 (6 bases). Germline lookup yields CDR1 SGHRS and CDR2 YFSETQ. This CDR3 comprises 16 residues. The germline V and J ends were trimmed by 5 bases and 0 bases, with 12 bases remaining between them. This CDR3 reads CASRQGVISGANVLTF. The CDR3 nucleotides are TGCGCCAGCAGACAGGGCGTGATCTCTGGGGCCAACGTCCTGACTTTC.

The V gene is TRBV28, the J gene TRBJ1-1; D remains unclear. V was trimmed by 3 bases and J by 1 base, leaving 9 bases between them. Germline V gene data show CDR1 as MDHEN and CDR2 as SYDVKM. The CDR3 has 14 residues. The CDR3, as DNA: TGTGCCAGCAGTTTCCGGAGCCAGAACACTGAAGCTTTCTTT. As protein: CASSFRSQNTEAFF.